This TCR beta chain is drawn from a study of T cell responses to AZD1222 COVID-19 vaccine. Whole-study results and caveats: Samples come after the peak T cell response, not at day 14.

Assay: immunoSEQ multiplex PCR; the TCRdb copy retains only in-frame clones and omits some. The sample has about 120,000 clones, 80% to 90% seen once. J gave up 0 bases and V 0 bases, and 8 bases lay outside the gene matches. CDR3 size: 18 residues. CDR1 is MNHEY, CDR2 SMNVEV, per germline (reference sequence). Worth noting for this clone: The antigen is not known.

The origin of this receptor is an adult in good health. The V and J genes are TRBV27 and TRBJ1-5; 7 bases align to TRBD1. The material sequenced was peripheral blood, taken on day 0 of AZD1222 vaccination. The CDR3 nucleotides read TGTGCCAGCAGTTTATCAACCAGGGGGAGATATAGCAATCAGCCCCAGCATTTT. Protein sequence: CASSLSTRGRYSNQPQHF.